The table lists the clone carrying this T cell receptor (beta chain) with a count of one. V shed 5 bases, J shed 5 bases, and the junction held 6 bases outside the gene matches. The CDR3 runs 14 residues. The TRBV12-4/TRBJ1-2 clonotypes were amplified using barcode primers with ligated adaptors. TCRdb independently ran MiXCR on the multiplex PCR reads; one entry per CDR3 protein. The profile shows about 890 distinct CDR3 sequences, 15% to 20% of them singletons. Tregs were sorted as CD4+CD25+CD127-/low cells. J is TRBJ1-2 and V is TRBV12-3 or TRBV12-4; 9 nucleotides agree with TRBD1. Sequencing was carried out using Tregs sorted from blood. This TCR was recovered from a female donor with breast cancer. The CDR3 DNA is TGTGCCAGCAGTCCACCGGGACAGGGTTATGGCTACACCTTC. Translating it yields CASSPPGQGYGYTF.